The 31 T cell receptor beta chains below were found in one sample sequenced in a study of T cells in Graves' hyperthyroidism and ophthalmopathy. The investigators amplified TCR beta CDR3 regions from RNA transcripts. The HTBI primer set was used in a first-round RT-PCR of the TCR CDR3. One entry per CDR3 protein results from TCRdb running MiXCR on the multiplex PCR reads. The sample consists of some 800,000 distinct CDR3 sequences, 38% of them appearing once. What was sequenced was blood. The receptors stem from a man between 18 and 29 years old with Graves' hyperthyroidism.

This chain connects TRBV27 to TRBJ1-1, with TRBD1 matching over 9 bases. V dropped 3 bases and J dropped 12; count of bases not matched to a gene: 8. The CDR3 is 13 residues long. In germline, CDR1 is MNHEY, CDR2 SMNVEV (reference sequence). In nucleotides, the CDR3 is TGTGCCAGCAGTTTTATGGGACAGGGCGAAACTTTCTTT. This encodes CASSFMGQGETFF.

On this clonotype: A much more abundant neighbour one base away suggests this may be a read error. The chain employs TRBV2 and TRBJ1-5; D is undetermined. The germline V gene encodes CDR1 SNHLY and CDR2 FYNNEI. The CDR3 has 13 amino acids. This chain's CDR3 is CAGSRGPNQPQHF. CDR3 nucleotide sequence: TGTGCCGGCAGCCGGGGTCCTAATCAGCCCCAGCATTTT.

This clonotype was counted between two and nine times. The chain employs TRBV7-9 and TRBJ2-7, with D possibly matching TRBD2 (7 bases). This CDR3 is built from 17 residues. Trimming took 5 bases from V and 1 from J, leaving 21 bases between them. Germline lookup yields CDR1 SEHNR and CDR2 FQNEAQ (reference sequence). CDR3 in DNA: TGTGCCAGCAGCCCGGGGGGCGGGACGGAGGATTCCTACGAGCAGTACTTC. Translation gives CASSPGGGTEDSYEQYF. Supplemented by reference TRBV7-9 and TRBJ2-7, the full variable domain reads DTGVSQNPRHKITKRGQNVTFRCDPISEHNRLYWYRQTLGQGPEFLTYFQNEAQLEKSRLLSDRFSAERPKGSFSTLEIQRTEQGDSAMYLCASSPGGGTEDSYEQYFGPGTRLTVT.

V and J are TRBV7-9 and TRBJ1-3, with TRBD1 as a possible D gene (6 bases). The germline V gene encodes CDR1 SEHNR and CDR2 FQNEAQ (reference sequence). Between the trimmed V and J ends, which lost 1 base and 8 bases, there was a span of 9 bases. This CDR3 is built from 13 residues. The CDR3 bases are TGTGCCAGCAGCTTAGAAGGGGGAGACACCATATATTTT. It encodes CASSLEGGDTIYF.

This clonotype has a count of ten or more. Written as DNA, the CDR3 is TGTGCCATCAGTGCGAGGGGCTCCGACTCTGGAAACACCATATATTTT. Encoded protein: CAISARGSDSGNTIYF. The chain has TRBV10-3 and TRBJ1-3; weak D call: TRBD1 (5 bases). The CDR3 has 16 residues. In germline, CDR1 is ENHRY, CDR2 SYGVKD. V shed 4 bases and J shed 0 bases, with 13 bases lying between them.

The chain couples TRBV12-3 or TRBV12-4 to TRBJ2-2; 7 nucleotides match TRBD1. Trimming at V came to 8 bases and at J to 7 bases, leaving 10 bases not matched to a gene. The CDR3 spans 14 residues. The CDR3 DNA is TGTGCCAGCGGGCACCGGGACAGTGGCGGGGAGCTGTTTTTT. Protein product: CASGHRDSGGELFF.

Remarks on this clonotype: Because it lacks the conserved phenylalanine or tryptophan at the end, this CDR3 is likely a read error. It is unclear where the CDR3 begins or ends on the DNA, so no DNA is shown, and the CDR3 is as TCRdb lists it. This rearrangement joins TRBV5-5 to TRBJ2-5. 9 amino acids form the CDR3, both terminal residues included. CDR1 and CDR2 (germline): SGHKS, YYEKEE (reference sequence). CDR3 in amino acids: CASSLARQL.

This clonotype occurred a few times. The rearrangement uses TRBV20-1 and TRBJ2-5; TRBD1 or TRBD2 may be the D gene (5 bases each). Per the germline V gene, CDR1 is DFQATT and CDR2 is SNEGSKA (reference sequence). V was clipped by 5 bases and J by 4 bases, with 17 bases between them. CDR3 length: 14 amino acids. The CDR3 sequence is CSAPGDPARETQYF. DNA for the CDR3: TGCAGTGCTCCCGGGGACCCAGCAAGAGAGACCCAGTACTTC.

The V call is TRBV29-1, the J call TRBJ2-7; TRBD1 aligns across 7 bases. V shed 2 bases, J shed 3 bases, and the junction held 4 bases outside the gene matches. The CDR3 is 13 residues long. Germline V gene data show CDR1 as SQVTM and CDR2 as ANQGSEA. The DNA for the CDR3 is TGCAGCGTTGAACCCCGGGACAGCTACGAGCAGTACTTC. This codes for CSVEPRDSYEQYF.

In this sample, this clonotype turned up a few times. The chain uses TRBV19 and TRBJ2-5, with a weak D call TRBD2 (5 bases). This CDR3 comprises 16 residues. Trimming removed 7 bases at V and 5 bases at J, with 23 bases between. Germline CDR1 reads LNHDA; CDR2 reads SQIVND (reference sequence). CDR3 sequence: CASKLGSLRARETQYF. Here the CDR3 DNA reads TGTGCCAGTAAGCTCGGCTCCTTGAGGGCGCGGGAGACCCAGTACTTC.

This clonotype was seen many times. The chain employs TRBV5-1 and TRBJ1-2; no reliable D call. The CDR3 totals 14 residues. Trimming left V 0 bases short and J 3 bases short, with 9 bases between. Germline V gene lookup returns CDR1 SGHRS and CDR2 YFSETQ. The CDR3 region is CASSLDPHYYGYTF. The CDR3 DNA reads as TGCGCCAGCAGCTTGGATCCCCACTACTATGGCTACACCTTC.

This clonotype showed up many times. Here the CDR3 reads CATGRDRSYEQYF. In DNA form, the CDR3 reads TGTGCCACCGGCCGGGACAGGTCCTACGAGCAGTACTTC. The chain combines TRBV15 with TRBJ2-7, with 8 bases identical to TRBD1. There are 13 residues in the CDR3. Trimming took 8 bases from V and 1 from J; bases not matched to a gene: 4. Germline values: CDR1 LNHNV, CDR2 YYDKDF (reference sequence).

The rearrangement links TRBV7-2 to TRBJ2-7; 8 bases align to TRBD1. CDR3 length: 15 amino acids. Germline values: CDR1 SGHTA, CDR2 FQGNSA. With V trimmed by 3 bases and J by 7 bases, 11 bases remained unmatched. For the CDR3, the DNA is TGTGCCAGCAGCTTCGACCAGGGGGCTTTAGGGGAGCAGTACTTC. As protein: CASSFDQGALGEQYF.

This clonotype was counted between two and nine times. CDR3 region: CASSEGVGLNTEAFF. The DNA of the CDR3 is TGTGCCAGCAGTGAAGGTGTCGGATTAAACACTGAAGCTTTCTTT. The chain combines TRBV2 with TRBJ1-1, with D hard to call. Trimming cost V 1 base and J 2 bases, with 11 bases left between them. Per germline, CDR1 SNHLY and CDR2 FYNNEI. This CDR3 comprises 15 residues.

The DNA of the CDR3 is TGTGCCAGCAGCACCGGACAAGGGATGGGACAAGAGACCCAGTACTTC. Its translation is CASSTGQGMGQETQYF. The chain recombines TRBV5-8 with TRBJ2-5, with a tentative D call TRBD1 (5 bases). V lost 4 bases, J lost 2 bases, and 18 bases lay in between. CDR3 length: 16 residues. CDR1 and CDR2 (germline): SGHTS, YDEGEE.

The chain is built from TRBV6-1 and TRBJ2-7, with a weak D call TRBD2 (6 bases). The CDR3 consists of 13 residues. Germline V gene lookup returns CDR1 MNHNS and CDR2 SASEGT. Between the trimmed V and J ends, which lost 8 bases and 6 bases, there was a span of 17 bases. For the CDR3, the DNA is TGTGCCAGCCCGAGGGACTCATGCTCCGAGCAGTACTTC. It specifies CASPRDSCSEQYF.

In its sample, this clonotype was seen a few times. The chain links TRBV5-6 to TRBJ2-7; D is undetermined. This CDR3 region has 13 residues. Trimming pared 4 bases from V and 0 bases from J, leaving 8 bases between. Germline V lookup: CDR1 SGHDT, CDR2 YYEEEE. CDR3 nucleotide sequence: TGTGCCAGCAGCACGGACCTCTCCTACGAGCAGTACTTC. Translated: CASSTDLSYEQYF.

The gene calls are TRBV25-1 and TRBJ1-6, with D possibly matching TRBD1 (6 bases). The germline V and J ends were trimmed by 3 bases and 7 bases, with 13 bases remaining between them. CDR1 is MGHDK and CDR2 is SYGVNS in the germline V gene. The CDR3 is 15 amino acids. CDR3 nucleotides: TGTGCCAGCAGTGAGGCGGACAGATTGAATTCACCCCTCCACTTT. Its translation is CASSEADRLNSPLHF. Based on the CDR3 plus reference TRBV25-1 and TRBJ1-6, the full variable domain is EADIYQTPRYLVIGTGKKITLECSQTMGHDKMYWYQQDPGMELHLIHYSYGVNSTEKGDLSSESTVSRIRTEHFPLTLESARPSHTSQYLCASSEADRLNSPLHFGNGTRLTVT.

The chain carries TRBV2 and TRBJ2-7, with 10 bases identical to TRBD1. The CDR3 consists of 14 residues. CDR1 is SNHLY, CDR2 FYNNEI, per germline. With 2 bases clipped from V and 6 bases from J, the junction kept 4 bases outside the gene matches. This CDR3 is CASSERDRGPEQYF. CDR3 in DNA: TGTGCCAGCAGTGAAAGGGACAGGGGTCCCGAGCAGTACTTC.

This clonotype has only a few counts. The CDR3 is CASSIAAGGTPQRQLFF. In nucleotides, the CDR3 is TGTGCCAGTAGTATAGCCGCGGGTGGAACCCCCCAGAGACAGCTGTTTTTT. V is TRBV19 and J is TRBJ1-4, with D possibly being TRBD1 (5 bases). Per the germline V gene, CDR1 is LNHDA and CDR2 is SQIVND (reference sequence). This CDR3 spans 17 amino acids. V gave up 1 base and J gave up 14 bases, with 26 bases separating them.

This clonotype was observed at least ten times. The chain couples TRBV29-1 to TRBJ2-7, with D possibly being TRBD2 (6 bases). CDR1 and CDR2 from the germline V gene are SQVTM and ANQGSEA. The CDR3 sequence is 11 residues long. V was clipped by 4 bases and J by 3 bases, with 7 bases between them. The CDR3 coding sequence is TGCAGCGTTGGCGGGGACTACGAGCAGTACTTC. Its translation: CSVGGDYEQYF.

In this sample, this clonotype turned up a few times. The chain is built from TRBV15 and TRBJ1-4, with D perhaps TRBD1 (5 bases). Per germline, CDR1 LNHNV and CDR2 YYDKDF (reference sequence). Trimming removed 5 bases at V and 3 bases at J, with 16 bases between. The CDR3 length is 16 residues. The CDR3 sequence: CATSGLLGPANEKLFF. As DNA, the CDR3 is TGTGCCACCAGCGGGCTTTTGGGGCCGGCTAATGAAAAACTGTTTTTT.

The rearrangement uses TRBV14 and TRBJ2-7, with TRBD2 identical over 8 bases. This CDR3 comprises 17 residues. Trimming at V came to 0 bases and at J to 3 bases, leaving 10 bases not matched to a gene. Germline V gene data show CDR1 as SGHDN and CDR2 as FVKESK. The CDR3 nucleotides are TGTGCCAGCAGCCAAGAAGCCGATGGACTAGCTCTCTACGAGCAGTACTTC. Translated: CASSQEADGLALYEQYF.

As to this clonotype: A read error may be the cause here, since a much bigger clone is one base away. The rearrangement uses TRBV11-2 and TRBJ2-6; D may be TRBD1 (5 bases). Germline values: CDR1 SGHAT, CDR2 FQNNGV. The CDR3 is 15 residues long. Here the CDR3 reads CASSLGLTGANVPTF. CDR3 bases: TGTGCCAGCAGCTTAGGCCTGACTGGGGCCAACGTCCCGACTTTC. Based on the CDR3 plus reference TRBV11-2 and TRBJ2-6, the full variable domain is EAGVAQSPRYKIIEKRQSVAFWCNPISGHATLYWYQQILGQGPKLLIQFQNNGVVDDSQLPKDRFSAERLKGVDSTLKIQPAKLEDSAVYLCASSLGLTGANVPTFGAGSRLTVL.

Comment on this clonotype: One junction end does not reproduce the germline sequence, and a read error may be involved. V gene TRBV10-3 combines with J gene TRBJ2-7; TRBD1 is a possible D gene (5 bases). Germline V lookup: CDR1 ENHRY, CDR2 SYGVKD. This CDR3 region has 16 residues. CDR3 in amino acids: CASSSSYTTVPYEQYF. The CDR3 bases are TGTGCCAGCAGTTCGAGCTACACGACAGTTCCCTACGAGCAGTACTTC.

The CDR3 nucleotides read TGTGCCAGCAGTCCGGGGTGGGCTGAAGCTTTCTTT. It encodes CASSPGWAEAFF. This chain joins TRBV7-9 and TRBJ1-1; no clear D. The CDR3 has 12 residues. Germline values: CDR1 SEHNR, CDR2 FQNEAQ (reference sequence). Trimming left V 6 bases short and J 6 bases short, with 11 bases between.

This clonotype was observed at least ten times. This chain joins TRBV20-1 and TRBJ1-6; D perhaps matches TRBD1 (6 bases). Trimming took 6 bases from V and 4 from J, leaving 16 bases between them. The CDR3 contains 15 residues. The V gene's germline CDR1 is DFQATT and CDR2 SNEGSKA (reference sequence). CDR3 sequence (DNA): TGCAGTGCAACCCCGAGACAGGCTTATAATTCACCCCTCCACTTT. Amino acids: CSATPRQAYNSPLHF.

The V gene is TRBV28, the J gene TRBJ1-1; possible D gene TRBD1, 5 bases. The V and J ends lost 11 bases and 3 bases respectively, with 16 bases between them. This CDR3 is 13 amino acids long. From germline, CDR1 is MDHEN and CDR2 SYDVKM. The CDR3 DNA reads as TGTGCCGTACTAACAGGCCTTTACACTGAAGCTTTCTTT. Protein product: CAVLTGLYTEAFF.

V is TRBV7-9 and J is TRBJ1-1, with D tentatively TRBD1 (6 bases). Trimming removed 5 bases at V and 6 bases at J, with 13 bases between. CDR1 is SEHNR and CDR2 is FQNEAQ in the germline V gene (reference sequence). This CDR3 spans 13 amino acids. The CDR3 DNA reads TGTGCCAGCAGCCCCGAGGGGGGGCCTGAAGCTTTCTTT. Its translation: CASSPEGGPEAFF.

This clonotype appeared a single time. The V gene is TRBV20-1, the J gene TRBJ1-1, with unresolved D. Trimming left V 6 bases short and J 4 bases short, with 9 bases between. CDR1 DFQATT and CDR2 SNEGSKA come from the germline V gene (reference sequence). This CDR3 has 11 residues. CDR3 sequence reads: CSADGRTEAFF. In nucleotides, the CDR3 is TGCAGTGCCGATGGACGCACTGAAGCTTTCTTT.

A few counts support this clonotype. This chain connects TRBV29-1 to TRBJ2-3, with 7 nucleotides matching TRBD2. Losses at the gene ends were 6 bases for V and 2 bases for J; bases not matched to a gene: 5. CDR1 and CDR2 (germline): SQVTM, ANQGSEA. This CDR3 spans 13 amino acids. CDR3 region: CSVPAGTTDTQYF. Here the CDR3 DNA reads TGCAGCGTACCAGCGGGGACCACAGATACGCAGTATTTT.